The present T cell receptor beta chain was sequenced within a study of shared clonotypes between healthy human individuals. Overall study findings and caveats: Non-shared clonotypes were found to have lower generation probabilities than the clonotypes that were shared by all four of the sorted-subset donors. Inspection by rarefaction showed sorted-subset sequencing to be incomplete despite large depth.

Deletions cut 10 bases from V and 4 bases from J, with 11 bases between. Germline V gives CDR1 LNHDA, CDR2 SQIVND (reference sequence). The CDR3 consists of 13 residues. Deep-level assay runs were performed. Data came from immunoSEQ multiplex PCR; TCRdb stores just in-frame clones and leaves some out. The sample comprises 190,000 or so clones, over 50% of which are singletons, and more than 9% rests with the top ten. With respect to this clone: Its specificity is not known.

The receptor's source is a man aged 25 to 40 in good health. What was sequenced was memory CD4+ T cells sorted from blood. Indicated subset: CD45RA-negative fraction. This chain links TRBV19 with TRBJ2-6; no clear D. As DNA, the CDR3 is TGTGCCACTTACACACCGGGGGCCAACGTCCTGACTTTC. It specifies CATYTPGANVLTF.